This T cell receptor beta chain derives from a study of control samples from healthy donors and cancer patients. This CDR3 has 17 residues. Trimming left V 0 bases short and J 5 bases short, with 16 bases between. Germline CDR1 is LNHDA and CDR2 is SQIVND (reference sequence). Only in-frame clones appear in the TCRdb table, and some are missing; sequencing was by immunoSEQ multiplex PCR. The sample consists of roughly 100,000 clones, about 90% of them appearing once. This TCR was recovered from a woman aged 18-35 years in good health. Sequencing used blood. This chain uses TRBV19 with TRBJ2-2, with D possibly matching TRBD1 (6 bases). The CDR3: CASSIDSGARGTGELFF. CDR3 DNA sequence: TGTGCCAGTAGTATAGACTCTGGAGCCAGGGGTACCGGGGAGCTGTTTTTT.